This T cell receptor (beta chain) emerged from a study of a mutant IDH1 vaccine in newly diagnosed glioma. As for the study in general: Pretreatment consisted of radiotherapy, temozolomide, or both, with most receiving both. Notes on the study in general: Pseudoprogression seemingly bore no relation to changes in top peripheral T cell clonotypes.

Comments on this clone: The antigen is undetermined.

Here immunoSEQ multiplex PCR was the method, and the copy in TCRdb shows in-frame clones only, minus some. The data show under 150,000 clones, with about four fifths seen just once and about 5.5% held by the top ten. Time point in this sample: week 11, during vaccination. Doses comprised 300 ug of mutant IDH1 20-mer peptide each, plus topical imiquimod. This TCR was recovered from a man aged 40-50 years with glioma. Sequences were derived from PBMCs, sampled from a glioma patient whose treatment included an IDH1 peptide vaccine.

CDR3 nucleotides: TGCGCCAGCAGGAACCGGACTAGCGGGGGCGGGACCCAGTACTTC. It specifies CASRNRTSGGGTQYF. The chain has TRBV5-1 and TRBJ2-5, with TRBD2 identical over 13 bases. V was clipped by 5 bases and J by 7 bases; unmatched bases: 8. The CDR3 consists of 15 residues. Looked up from germline, CDR1 is SGHRS and CDR2 is YFSETQ.